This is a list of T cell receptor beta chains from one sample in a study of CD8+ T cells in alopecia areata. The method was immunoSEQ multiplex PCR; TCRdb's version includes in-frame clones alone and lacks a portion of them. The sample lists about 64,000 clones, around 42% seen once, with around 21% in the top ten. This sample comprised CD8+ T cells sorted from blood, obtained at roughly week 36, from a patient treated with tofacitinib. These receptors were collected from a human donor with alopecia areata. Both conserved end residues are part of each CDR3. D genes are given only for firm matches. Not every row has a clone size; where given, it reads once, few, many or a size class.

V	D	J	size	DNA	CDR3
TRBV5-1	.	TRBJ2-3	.	TGCGCCAGCAGCTTGGCAGATACGCAGTATTTT	CASSLADTQYF
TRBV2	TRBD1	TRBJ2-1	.	TGTGCCAGCAGAGAACAGGGGGCGAGCTCCTACAATGAGCAGTTCTTC	CASREQGASSYNEQFF
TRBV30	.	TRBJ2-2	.	TGTGCCTGGAGCCACAAGCGGTCTAACACCGGGGAGCTGTTTTTT	CAWSHKRSNTGELFF
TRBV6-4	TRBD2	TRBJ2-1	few	TGTGCCAGCAGTGAAGCGGGGAGGTCCTACAATGAGCAGTTCTTC	CASSEAGRSYNEQFF
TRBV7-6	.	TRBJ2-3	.	TGTGCCAGCAGCGACACAGATACGCAGTATTTT	CASSDTDTQYF
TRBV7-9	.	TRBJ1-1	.	TGTGCCAGCAGCGACAGGAAGAACACTGAAGCTTTCTTT	CASSDRKNTEAFF
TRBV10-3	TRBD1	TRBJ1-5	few	TGTGCCATCAGTGAACAGGGGCAACAGCCCCAGCATTTT	CAISEQGQQPQHF
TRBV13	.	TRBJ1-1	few	TGTGCCAGCAGCTTTGAGGGGTCCACTGAAGCTTTCTTT	CASSFEGSTEAFF
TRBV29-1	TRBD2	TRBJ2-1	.	TGCAGCGTTGCCGAGCGGGAGGGCCATGAGCAGTTCTTC	CSVAEREGHEQFF
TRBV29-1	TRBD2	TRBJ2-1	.	TGCAGCGTTGAAGGACTAGCGGAGTACAATGAGCAGTTCTTC	CSVEGLAEYNEQFF
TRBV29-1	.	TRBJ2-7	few	TGCAGCGTTGAAGGTTTCAGGAGTCGCGAGCAGTACTTC	CSVEGFRSREQYF
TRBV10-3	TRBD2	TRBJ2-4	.	TGTGCCACGAGCGGGGGCAAAAACATTCAGTACTTC	CATSGGKNIQYF
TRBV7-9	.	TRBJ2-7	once	TGTGCCAGCAGCTCAGGGGTGTACGAGCAGTACTTC	CASSSGVYEQYF
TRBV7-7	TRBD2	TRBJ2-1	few	TGTGCTAGCAGCCCGAGCGGGGGCTACGGAGAGCAGTTCTTC	CASSPSGGYGEQFF
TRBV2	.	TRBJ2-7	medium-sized	TGTGCCAGCGTTGTAGGGGACGACTACGAGCAGTACTTC	CASVVGDDYEQYF
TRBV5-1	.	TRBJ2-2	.	TGCGCCAGCAGCTTGGTCGGGAGTCCGACGAACACCGGGGAGCTGTTTTTT	CASSLVGSPTNTGELFF
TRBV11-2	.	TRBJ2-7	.	TGTGCCAGCAGCTTAGAATCCACTGCAGTCTACGAGCAGTACTTC	CASSLESTAVYEQYF
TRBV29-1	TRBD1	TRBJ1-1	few	TGCAGCGTACCGGGACAGGCTCCTAACACTGAAGCTTTCTTT	CSVPGQAPNTEAFF
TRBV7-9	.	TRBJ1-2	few	TGTGCCAGCAGCCTGGGGGTGATCTATGGCTACACCTTC	CASSLGVIYGYTF
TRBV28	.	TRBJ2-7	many	TGTGCCAGCAGTTTTGGGTACGAGCAGTACTTC	CASSFGYEQYF
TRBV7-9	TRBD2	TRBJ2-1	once	TGTGCCAGCAGCCGATTTAGCGGGACTTCCTACAATGAGCAGTTCTTC	CASSRFSGTSYNEQFF
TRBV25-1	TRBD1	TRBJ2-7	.	TGTGCCAGCAGCCGGGGGACAGGGAGGCACGAGCAGTACTTC	CASSRGTGRHEQYF
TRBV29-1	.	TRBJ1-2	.	TGCAGCGTTGAAGGGGGAGGAAACTATGGCTACACCTTC	CSVEGGGNYGYTF
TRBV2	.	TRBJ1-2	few	TGTGCCAGCAGTGAAACAGGCATCCACGATGGCTACACCTTC	CASSETGIHDGYTF
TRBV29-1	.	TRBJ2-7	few	TGCAGCGTTGAACAGGAACTACACGGGAACTCCTACGAGCAGTACTTC	CSVEQELHGNSYEQYF
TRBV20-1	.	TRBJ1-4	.	TGCAGTGCCAGATTGAATGAAAAACTGTTTTTT	CSARLNEKLFF
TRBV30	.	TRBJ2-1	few	TGTGCCTTAGACCCGAGCTCCTACAATGAGCAGTTCTTC	CALDPSSYNEQFF
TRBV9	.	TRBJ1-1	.	TGTGCCAGCAGCGTAGGATATGGCACTGAAGCTTTCTTT	CASSVGYGTEAFF